This T cell receptor (beta chain) was sequenced during a study of vaccination and CD4 T cells after COVID-19 (dated by TCRdb to 2021 to 2024). Turning to the overall study: Every convalescent patient had a positive nasal swab PCR test for SARS-CoV-2, with mild disease in several patients and severe disease in one. The convalescent cohort included six males and four females, with two Hispanic individuals, seven Caucasians, two Asians and one multiracial person. Participants got two doses of the Pfizer-BioNTech BNT162b2 vaccine (n=8) or two doses of the Moderna mRNA-1273 vaccine (n=2). Post-COVID blood samples were collected from convalescent patients a median of approximately 93 days after diagnosis, with a range of roughly 30 to 170 days. Post-vaccine blood samples were taken a median of around 70 days after the second vaccine dose, with a range of roughly 13 to 250 days. Three convalescent patients were sampled both early after vaccination (day 14) and late after vaccination (days 161 to 241). For stimulating the cultures, overlapping spike peptide pools were used, derived from SARS-CoV-2 as well as from the common cold coronaviruses HCoV-NL63, HCoV-OC43 and HCoV-229E. Control cultures received a CEFX viral epitope pool as the positive control, an HIV-1 Nef peptide pool as the negative control, or no peptide. In 9 to 11 COVID-19 convalescent patients and a handful of infection-naive healthy vaccine recipients, researchers compared the spike-specific CD4+ TCR repertoire from before mRNA vaccination with the repertoire from after.

With respect to this clonotype: Its antigen target is currently unknown. Base qualities are not recorded, but no much larger clone differs from it by a single base.

Paper-wide results and their limitations: In convalescent patients, a median around 90% of post-vaccine SARS-CoV-2-reactive clones were detected only after vaccination, suggesting vaccine-specific priming. Although the median number of SARS-CoV-2-reactive clonotypes went up from fewer than 25 after infection to 35 to 40 after vaccination, the increase was not significant. Of the vaccine-specific clones found in convalescent patients, nearly all (304 of 307) were mono-reactive for SARS-CoV-2 spike instead of being cross-reactive with common cold coronaviruses. The study included relatively few convalescent patients and did not analyze early timepoints after natural infection.

To prepare the library, PCR was applied. At the Johns Hopkins FTIC core, DNA from the cultured CD4+ T cells underwent TCR sequencing with the Oncomine TCR Beta short-read assay. The QIAamp micro DNA kit was used to extract genomic DNA from the cultured CD4+ T cells. The Oncomine TCR Beta libraries from cultured CD4+ T cells were pooled using unique dual indexes and then sequenced on an Illumina iSeq 100. The authors processed their data as follows. Non-productive sequences were removed, and CDR3s that did not start with C, did not end with F or W, or were shorter than 7 amino acids were discarded. The MANAFEST web application was used to identify antigen-specific clonotypes by comparing peptide-stimulated wells against reference wells and other culture wells. For a clone to be called positive, the clone needed an FDR below 0.05, an odds ratio above 5, and a productive frequency above 0.1% in at least two of three replicate wells. Clonotypes that were significantly expanded in both SARS-CoV-2 spike wells and at least one common cold coronavirus spike condition were defined as cross-reactive. CDR3 homology was assessed with Levenshtein distances (stringdist) and unrooted phylogenetic trees (ape) in R version 3.6.1. The public reads were reprocessed in TCRdb via fastp at Q25 and MiXCR, keeping in-frame beta chains. Duplicate CDR3 protein sequences are folded into a single record with the most common DNA and genes. Clone size and V and J calls follow TCRdb, not the original study. Counted in this sample were about 23,000 distinct CDR3 sequences; 30% to 45% of them appeared once. The top ten hold 8.6% of the sample.

Explained via the paper, the time point label denotes: late sampling 161 to 241 days after vaccination in a few convalescent patients. According to the study, the label for this sample's treatment or condition signals: approximately nine-day PBMC culture with coronavirus spike peptide pools or control peptides (ViraFEST assay). To expand antigen-specific T cells with peptide pools and then pick out the expanded clonotypes through TCR sequencing, the study relied on the ViraFEST assay. Positive SARS-CoV-2 PCR tests in the convalescent patients dated from March to December 2020, before Alpha, Beta and Delta variants emerged in the United States. Each well held more than 1.5 million PBMCs cultured in IMDM containing approximately 5% human AB serum and approximately 9.8 IU/ml IL-2, with approximately 9.2 ug/ml peptide pools added. Half of the culture medium was replaced with fresh IL-2-containing medium on days 3 and 7. CD4+ T cells were isolated after approximately ten days of culture through negative selection using the EasySep CD4+ T cell isolation kit. Ficoll-Paque Plus gradient centrifugation was used to isolate PBMCs from whole blood, and the isolated PBMCs were then either used fresh or cryopreserved at -140C. Culture conditions were generally each tested in triplicate wells.

From its cysteine to its phenylalanine, the CDR3 spans 16 amino acids. Kept here is only the CDR3 DNA, which spans 48 bases and is read in frame from base 1. The germline V gene supplies CDR1 SGHVS and CDR2 FQNEAQ. The trim is 5 bases for V and 5 bases for J, with a gap of 22 bases between the germline ends. This material consisted of CD4+ T cells from blood, cultured in vitro, taken about 7 months after SARS-CoV-2 vaccination. The sequence came from a human donor who had recovered from COVID-19. Recombination connected TRBV7-8 to TRBJ2-7; the D call is possibly TRBD1 or TRBD2, each sharing 5 bases. The bases are TGTGCCAGCAGCCTCGGCCGGCTGGGGGTAATGGACGAGCAGTACTTC. Its protein reads: CASSLGRLGVMDEQYF.